This T cell receptor beta chain was sequenced during a study of T cell changes during pregnancy in multiple sclerosis. The repertoire was sequenced with immunoSEQ multiplex PCR; TCRdb's copy has only in-frame clones and lacks some. The table lists about 24,000 clones, roughly 90% of them singletons. This CDR3 is built from 14 residues. Unmatched junction bases numbered 2, after V lost 0 bases and J lost 4 bases. The germline V gene encodes CDR1 MNHEY and CDR2 SVGAGI. This clone appeared a few times. This TCR was sampled from a female donor in good health, enrolled as a control in a pregnancy study. The sequencing used CD8+ T cells from peripheral blood mononuclear cells, collected in the first trimester of pregnancy. The rearrangement joins TRBV6-5 to TRBJ1-2; TRBD1 aligns across 7 bases. CDR3 sequence reads: CASSYSEGAYGYTF. The CDR3 DNA is TGTGCCAGCAGTTACTCCGAGGGGGCCTATGGCTACACCTTC.